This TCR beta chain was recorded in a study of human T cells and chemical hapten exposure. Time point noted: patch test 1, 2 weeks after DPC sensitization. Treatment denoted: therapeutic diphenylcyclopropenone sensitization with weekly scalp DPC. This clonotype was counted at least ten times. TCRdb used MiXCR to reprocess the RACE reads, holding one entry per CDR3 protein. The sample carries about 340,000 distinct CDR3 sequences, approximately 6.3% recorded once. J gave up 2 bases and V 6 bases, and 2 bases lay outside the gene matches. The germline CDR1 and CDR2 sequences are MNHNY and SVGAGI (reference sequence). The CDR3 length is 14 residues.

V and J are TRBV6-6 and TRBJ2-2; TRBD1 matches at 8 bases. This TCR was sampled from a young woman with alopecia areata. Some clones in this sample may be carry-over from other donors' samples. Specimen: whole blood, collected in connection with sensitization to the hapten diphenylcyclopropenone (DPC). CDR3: CASSGQGNTGELFF. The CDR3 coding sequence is TGTGCCAGCAGCGGACAGGGTAACACCGGGGAGCTGTTTTTT.